This TCR beta chain came from a study of cytomegalovirus exposure and HLA in healthy donors. This CDR3 is built from 16 residues. Germline V gene sequence: CDR1 LNHDA, CDR2 SQIVND (reference sequence). V lost 3 bases and J 2 bases, leaving 17 bases between the germline ends. PCR employed 60 Vbeta and 13 Jbeta primers. Profiling relied on immunoSEQ multiplex PCR, and the TCRdb table lists in-frame clones only, not all of them. This sample has more than 100,000 clones, with about 79% found just once. Remarks on this clone: As yet, its antigen is unknown.

Overall study findings and caveats: An analysis was carried out later, and it reportedly showed fewer N-insertions in an Asian-associated ancestry cluster than the approximately 710-donor mean.

Sequencing was carried out using PBMCs. The source of this sequence is a female donor in good health and CMV-seropositive. The rearrangement joins TRBV19 to TRBJ2-7; weak D call: TRBD1 (6 bases). The DNA of the CDR3 is TGTGCCAGTAGTATGTTCAACGGGGACAAGGCCTACGAGCAGTACTTC. The encoded protein is CASSMFNGDKAYEQYF.